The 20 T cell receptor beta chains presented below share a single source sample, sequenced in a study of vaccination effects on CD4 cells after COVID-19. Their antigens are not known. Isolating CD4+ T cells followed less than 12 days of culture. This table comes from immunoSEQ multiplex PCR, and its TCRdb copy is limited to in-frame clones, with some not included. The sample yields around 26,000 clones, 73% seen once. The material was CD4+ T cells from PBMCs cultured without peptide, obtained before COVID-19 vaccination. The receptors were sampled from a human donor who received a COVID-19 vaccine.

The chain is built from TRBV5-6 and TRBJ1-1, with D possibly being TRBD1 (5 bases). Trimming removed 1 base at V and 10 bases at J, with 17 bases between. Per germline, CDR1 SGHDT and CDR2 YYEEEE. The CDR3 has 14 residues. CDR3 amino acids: CASSLRQTGGGAFF. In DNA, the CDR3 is TGTGCCAGCAGCTTGCGGCAGACCGGGGGTGGAGCTTTCTTT.

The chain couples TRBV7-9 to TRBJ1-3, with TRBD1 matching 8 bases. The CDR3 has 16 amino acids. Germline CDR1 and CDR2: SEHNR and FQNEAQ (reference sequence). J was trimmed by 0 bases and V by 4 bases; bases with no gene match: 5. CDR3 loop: CASSSAGGGSGNTIYF. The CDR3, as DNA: TGTGCCAGCAGCTCCGCAGGGGGCGGCTCTGGAAACACCATATATTTT.

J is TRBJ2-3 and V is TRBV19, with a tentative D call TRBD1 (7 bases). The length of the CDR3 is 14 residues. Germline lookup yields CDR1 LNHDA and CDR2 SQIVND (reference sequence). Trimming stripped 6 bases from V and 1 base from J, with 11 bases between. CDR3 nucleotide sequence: TGTGCCAGTAGCCCCAGGGGGGGCACAGATACGCAGTATTTT. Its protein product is CASSPRGGTDTQYF.

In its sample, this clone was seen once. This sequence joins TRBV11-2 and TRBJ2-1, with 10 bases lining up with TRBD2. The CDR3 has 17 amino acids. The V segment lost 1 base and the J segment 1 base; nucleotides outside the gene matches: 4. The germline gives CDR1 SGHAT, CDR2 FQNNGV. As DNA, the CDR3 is TGTGCCAGCAGCTTAGTTCTAGCGGGGGCTTCCTACAATGAGCAGTTCTTC. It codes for CASSLVLAGASYNEQFF.

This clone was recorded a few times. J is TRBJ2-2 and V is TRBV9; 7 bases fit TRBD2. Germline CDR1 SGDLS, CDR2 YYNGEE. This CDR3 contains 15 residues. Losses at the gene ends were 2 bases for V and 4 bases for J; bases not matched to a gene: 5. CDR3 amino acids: CASSVGGTSTGELFF. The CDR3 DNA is TGTGCCAGCAGCGTGGGGGGGACGAGCACCGGGGAGCTGTTTTTT. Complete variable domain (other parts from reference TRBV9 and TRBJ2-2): DSGVTQTPKHLITATGQRVTLRCSPRSGDLSVYWYQQSLDQGLQFLIQYYNGEERAKGNILERFSAQQFPDLHSELNLSSLELGDSALYFCASSVGGTSTGELFFGEGSRLTVL.

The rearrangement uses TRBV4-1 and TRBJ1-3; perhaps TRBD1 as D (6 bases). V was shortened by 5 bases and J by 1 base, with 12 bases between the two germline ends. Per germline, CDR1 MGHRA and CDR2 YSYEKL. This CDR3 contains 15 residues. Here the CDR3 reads CASSLRDRSGNTIYF. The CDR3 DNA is TGCGCCAGCAGCTTGCGAGACAGGTCTGGAAACACCATATATTTT.

The CDR3 bases are TGTGCCAGCAGCTTAGAGTCCCATGGGCGGGAGAAATATGAGCAGTTCTTC. Amino acids: CASSLESHGREKYEQFF. The V and J genes are TRBV11-3 and TRBJ2-1; 7 bases are a match to TRBD2. The germline V gene has CDR1 SGHNT and CDR2 YENEEA. After removal of 0 bases from V and 8 bases from J, the junction contained 13 bases not matched to a gene. The CDR3 is 17 amino acids.

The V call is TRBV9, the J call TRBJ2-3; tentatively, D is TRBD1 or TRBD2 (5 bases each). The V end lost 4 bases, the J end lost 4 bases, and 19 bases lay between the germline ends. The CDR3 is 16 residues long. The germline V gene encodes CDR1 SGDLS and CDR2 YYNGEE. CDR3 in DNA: TGTGCCAGCAGCCCGACCTGGGGGAGAGGGGCAGATACGCAGTATTTT. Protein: CASSPTWGRGADTQYF.

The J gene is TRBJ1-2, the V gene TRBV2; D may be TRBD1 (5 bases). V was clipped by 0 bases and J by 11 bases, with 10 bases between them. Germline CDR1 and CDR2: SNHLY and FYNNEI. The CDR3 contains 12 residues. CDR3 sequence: CASSEAGWGYTF. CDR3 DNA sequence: TGTGCCAGCAGTGAAGCGGGTTGGGGGTACACCTTC. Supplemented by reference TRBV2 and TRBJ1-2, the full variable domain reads EPEVTQTPSHQVTQMGQEVILRCVPISNHLYFYWYRQILGQKVEFLVSFYNNEISEKSEIFDDQFSVERPDGSNFTLKIRSTKLEDSAMYFCASSEAGWGYTFGSGTRLTVV.

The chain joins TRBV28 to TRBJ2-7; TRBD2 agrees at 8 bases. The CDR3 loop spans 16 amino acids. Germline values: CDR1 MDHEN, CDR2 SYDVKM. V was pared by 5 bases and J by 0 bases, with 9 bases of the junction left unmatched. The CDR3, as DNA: TGTGCCAGCAGTCCTATCCTAGCGGGCCACTCCTACGAGCAGTACTTC. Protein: CASSPILAGHSYEQYF.

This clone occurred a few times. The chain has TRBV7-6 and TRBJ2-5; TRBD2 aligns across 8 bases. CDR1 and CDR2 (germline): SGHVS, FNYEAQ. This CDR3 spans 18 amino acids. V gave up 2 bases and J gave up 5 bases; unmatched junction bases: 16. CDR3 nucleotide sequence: TGTGCCAGCAGCTTAACTCTCAGGACTAGCCTCAACGTGGAGACCCAGTACTTC. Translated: CASSLTLRTSLNVETQYF.

This chain's CDR3 is CASSHSGTGELFF. CDR3 DNA sequence: TGTGCCAGCAGTCACTCCGGCACCGGGGAGCTGTTTTTT. The V call is TRBV27, the J call TRBJ2-2, with no clear D. The CDR3 covers 13 residues. Germline V lookup: CDR1 MNHEY, CDR2 SMNVEV (reference sequence). V was shortened by 5 bases and J by 4 bases, with 8 bases between the two germline ends.

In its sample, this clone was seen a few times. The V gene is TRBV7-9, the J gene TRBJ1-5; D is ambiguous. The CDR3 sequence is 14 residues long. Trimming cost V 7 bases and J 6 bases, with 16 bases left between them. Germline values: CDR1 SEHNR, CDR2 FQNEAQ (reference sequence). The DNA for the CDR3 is TGTGCCAGCAACACCGCGGGGTCGGGTCAGCCCCAGCATTTT. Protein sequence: CASNTAGSGQPQHF. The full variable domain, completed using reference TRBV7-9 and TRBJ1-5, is DTGVSQNPRHKITKRGQNVTFRCDPISEHNRLYWYRQTLGQGPEFLTYFQNEAQLEKSRLLSDRFSAERPKGSFSTLEIQRTEQGDSAMYLCASNTAGSGQPQHFGDGTRLSIL.

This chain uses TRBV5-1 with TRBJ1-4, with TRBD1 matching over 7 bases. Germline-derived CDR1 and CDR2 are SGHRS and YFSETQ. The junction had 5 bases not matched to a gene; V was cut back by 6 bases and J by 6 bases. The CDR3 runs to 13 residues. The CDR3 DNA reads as TGCGCCAGCACGACAGGGCCGTATGAAAAACTGTTTTTT. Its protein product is CASTTGPYEKLFF.

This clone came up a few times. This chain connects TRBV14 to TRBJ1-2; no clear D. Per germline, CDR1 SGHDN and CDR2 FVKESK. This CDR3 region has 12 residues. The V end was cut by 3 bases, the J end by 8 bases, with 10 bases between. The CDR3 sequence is CASSQTPLGYTF. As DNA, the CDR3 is TGTGCCAGCAGCCAGACCCCTTTGGGCTACACCTTC.

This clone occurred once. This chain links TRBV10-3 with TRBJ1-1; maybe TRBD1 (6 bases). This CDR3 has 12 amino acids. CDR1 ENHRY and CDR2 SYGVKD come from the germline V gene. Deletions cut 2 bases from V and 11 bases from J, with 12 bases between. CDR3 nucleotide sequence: TGTGCCATCAGTGAGGGGGACAACCACGCTTTCTTT. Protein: CAISEGDNHAFF.

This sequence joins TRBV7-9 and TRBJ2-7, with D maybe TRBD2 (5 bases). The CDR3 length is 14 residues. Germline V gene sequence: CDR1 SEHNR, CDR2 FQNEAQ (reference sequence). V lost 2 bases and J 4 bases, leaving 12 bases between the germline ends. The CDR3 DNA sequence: TGTGCCAGCAGCTTAAGAGGGCAGTCTTACGAGCAGTACTTC. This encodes CASSLRGQSYEQYF.

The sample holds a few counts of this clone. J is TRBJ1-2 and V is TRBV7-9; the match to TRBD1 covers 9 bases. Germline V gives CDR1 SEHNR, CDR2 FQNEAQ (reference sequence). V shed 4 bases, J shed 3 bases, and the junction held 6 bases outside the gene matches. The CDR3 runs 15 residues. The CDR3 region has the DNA TGTGCCAGCAGCTCCCGGGACAGGGACGACTATGGCTACACCTTC. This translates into CASSSRDRDDYGYTF.

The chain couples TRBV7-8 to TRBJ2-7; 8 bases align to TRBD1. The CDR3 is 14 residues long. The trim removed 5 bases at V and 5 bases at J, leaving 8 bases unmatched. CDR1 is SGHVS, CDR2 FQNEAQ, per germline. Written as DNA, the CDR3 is TGTGCCAGCAGCAAGAGACAGGGGTTCGACGAGCAGTACTTC. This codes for CASSKRQGFDEQYF.

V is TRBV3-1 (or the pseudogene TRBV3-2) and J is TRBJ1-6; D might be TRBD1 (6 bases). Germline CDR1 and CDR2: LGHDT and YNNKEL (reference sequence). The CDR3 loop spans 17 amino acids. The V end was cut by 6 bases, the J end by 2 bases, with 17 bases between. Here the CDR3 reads CASSYIQGSAYNSPLHF. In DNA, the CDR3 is TGTGCCAGCAGTTATATACAGGGCAGCGCCTATAATTCACCCCTCCACTTT.